This T cell receptor (beta chain) was identified during a study of T-cell reconstitution after alpha-beta-depleted transplantation in children. Unique molecular identifiers were built into the TCRbeta library. TCRdb reprocessed the PCR reads with MiXCR, giving one entry per CDR3 protein. This sample has a few hundred thousand distinct CDR3 sequences, with around 9.5% found just once. This clonotype was seen a few times. The junction and the germline gene differ at one end; a read error may be behind it. CDR3 length: 16 residues. Germline V lookup: CDR1 SNHLY, CDR2 FYNNEI. The chain joins TRBV2 to TRBJ2-2; 9 bases map to TRBD1. The receptor's source is a human donor who donated a stem cell graft to a child with acute lymphoblastic leukemia. This specimen was PBMCs from the stem cell graft donor, taken from the stem cell graft. CDR3 in amino acids: CASSEDRGIDTGELFF. Here the CDR3 DNA reads TGTGCCAGCAGCGAAGACAGGGGGATTGACACCGGGGAGCTGTTTTTT.